The clone carrying this T cell receptor beta chain occurred many times. These data belong to a study of T-cell reconstitution after alpha-beta-depleted transplantation in children. Germline CDR1 reads KGHDR; CDR2 reads SFDVKD. CDR3 length: 13 amino acids. Trimming at V came to 7 bases and at J to 5 bases, leaving 4 bases not matched to a gene. This sample's TCRbeta library carried unique molecular identifier barcodes. TCRdb ran MiXCR on the PCR reads and lists one entry per CDR3 protein. Here the sample spans 200,000 or so distinct CDR3 sequences, roughly 6% being singletons. The TCR was taken from a girl less than two years old with combined immunodeficiency, due to receive a stem cell transplant. The specimen was PBMCs, collected before TCRalphabeta/CD19-depleted stem cell transplant. This sequence joins TRBV24-1 and TRBJ2-1; 7 bases are a match to TRBD2. DNA of the CDR3: TGTGCCACCAGGCCGGGGGGAGACAATGAGCAGTTCTTC. Translated, it gives CATRPGGDNEQFF.